Included here is one T cell receptor (beta chain) sequence, with context. Its antigen is as yet unknown. One end of the junction does not line up with germline, which may come from a read error. The CDR3 goes on 3 residues after the read ends, and that part is filled in from the germline J gene. In germline, CDR1 is LNHDA, CDR2 SQIVND (reference sequence). The CDR3 is 13 residues long. These data originate in a study of T cells in women clearing cervical HPV infection. Study-wide context: Case blood drawn at lesion detection; control blood after infection cleared.

Findings and caveats of the study: CIN3+ cases had significantly higher TCR repertoire richness than controls, but evenness did not differ. Cases carried less TRBV6-7 than controls: roughly 0.12% versus 0.17%.

immunoSEQ multiplex PCR used an average of around 1,200 ng genomic DNA. Assay used: immunoSEQ multiplex PCR; TCRdb lists only in-frame clones, some missing. In total, the table holds about 30,000 clones. This receptor was obtained from a woman aged 18-70 years with a cervical HPV16 infection that either progressed to CIN3+ or cleared (not recorded which). The chain recombines TRBV19 with TRBJ1-2; weak D call: TRBD1 (5 bases). The sequenced sample was blood buffy coat. Incomplete CDR3 DNA: TGTGCCAGTAATATAGAGGGGCATCGTGGC. It yields the protein CASNIEGHRG. The entire CDR3 sequence reads CASNIEGHRGYTF.